This T cell receptor beta chain was sequenced in a study of blood T cell repertoires in COVID-19. Across the study: Sites in the United States, Italy and Spain provided acute and convalescent COVID-19 samples. T cells, B-cell-depleted T cells, or PBMCs provided the cDNA or gDNA that served as material.

Germline V gives CDR1 SGHAT, CDR2 FQNNGV. The CDR3 is 14 amino acids. Unmatched junction bases numbered 5, after V lost 0 bases and J lost 6 bases. Original data processing: The assay estimated nucleated cells by amplifying reference gene primers. Some clones are missing from TCRdb's copy, which holds only in-frame ones; the method was immunoSEQ multiplex PCR. For V, J and clone size, that table is used; D and trimming come from the DNA. The profile shows fewer than 40,000 clones, around 90% of them singletons. The sequence was collected from a human donor in a cohort sampled during active COVID-19. Sequencing was done on a sample of peripheral blood. This chain joins TRBV11-2 and TRBJ2-7; 7 nucleotides match TRBD1. The CDR3 nucleotides read TGTGCCAGCAGCTTAGAGACAGGGTTCGGCGAGCAGTACTTC. Encoded protein: CASSLETGFGEQYF.